Below, 6 T cell receptor beta chains from the same sample are listed, as sequenced in a study of blood T cell repertoires in COVID-19. Produced via immunoSEQ multiplex PCR; TCRdb's table is partial and in-frame only. The data show some 120,000 clones, 75% to 90% seen once. Source material: peripheral blood. The receptor source for this set is an older man with acute or convalescent COVID-19.

The chain uses TRBV5-1 and TRBJ2-3; 7 bases agree with TRBD1. With 4 bases clipped from V and 3 bases from J, the junction kept 17 bases outside the gene matches. Per germline, CDR1 SGHRS and CDR2 YFSETQ. The CDR3 length is 18 residues. This chain's CDR3 is CASSQPPGETGRTDTQYF. The CDR3 nucleotides are TGCGCCAGCAGCCAACCCCCTGGGGAGACAGGGCGGACAGATACGCAGTATTTT.

This clone showed up just once. The chain is built from TRBV19 and TRBJ2-1; TRBD2 matches at 10 bases. Germline-derived CDR1 and CDR2 are LNHDA and SQIVND (reference sequence). The V segment lost 6 bases and the J segment 0 bases; nucleotides outside the gene matches: 2. The CDR3 covers 15 residues. The CDR3 here is CASRSSGSSYNEQFF. The CDR3 coding sequence is TGTGCCAGTAGGTCTAGCGGGAGCTCCTACAATGAGCAGTTCTTC.

The V and J genes are TRBV5-1 and TRBJ2-3, with 7 bases that match TRBD2. The germline CDR1 and CDR2 sequences are SGHRS and YFSETQ. The trim removed 5 bases at V and 2 bases at J, leaving 11 bases unmatched. The CDR3 loop spans 16 amino acids. In DNA, the CDR3 is TGCGCCAGCAGTAGACTAGCTGCAGGACTCACAGATACGCAGTATTTT. Translating gives CASSRLAAGLTDTQYF. The complete variable domain, with remaining parts taken from reference TRBV5-1 and TRBJ2-3, reads KAGVTQTPRYLIKTRGQQVTLSCSPISGHRSVSWYQQTPGQGLQFLFEYFSETQRNKGNFPGRFSGRQFSNSRSEMNVSTLELGDSALYLCASSRLAAGLTDTQYFGPGTRLTVL.

This chain links TRBV18 with TRBJ1-4, with TRBD1 identical over 7 bases. The length of the CDR3 is 17 residues. V lost 2 bases, J lost 4 bases, and 10 bases stayed unmatched. CDR1 is KGHSH and CDR2 is LQKENI in the germline V gene. CDR3 nucleotide sequence: TGTGCCAGCTCACCATACCAGGGGGGCTCCCTTAATGAAAAACTGTTTTTT. It encodes CASSPYQGGSLNEKLFF.

This rearrangement joins TRBV5-1 to TRBJ1-2, with TRBD1 matching 7 bases. The V gene end was trimmed by 1 base and the J gene end by 4 bases; junction bases not matched to a gene: 7. This CDR3 spans 15 amino acids. Germline CDR1 reads SGHRS; CDR2 reads YFSETQ. The CDR3 loop is CASSLSPGQSYGYTF. DNA of the CDR3: TGCGCCAGCAGCTTGAGTCCGGGACAGAGCTATGGCTACACCTTC.

The rearrangement joins TRBV10-3 to TRBJ2-2; a possible D gene is TRBD2 (7 bases). Per germline, CDR1 ENHRY and CDR2 SYGVKD. V was shortened by 3 bases and J by 7 bases, with 18 bases between the two germline ends. The CDR3 totals 16 residues. The CDR3 bases are TGTGCCATCAGTGACCTAGGGGGGGCGCGGATCGGGGAGCTGTTTTTT. It yields the protein CAISDLGGARIGELFF.